This T cell receptor (beta chain) was identified during a study of cytomegalovirus exposure and HLA in healthy donors. Study outcomes and limitations: Later analysis identified about 17,000 TCR beta sequences associated with HLA alleles, using a false discovery rate threshold of 0.05. Highly shared variants forming one cluster were likely a sequencing artifact.

Germline CDR1 is SGHAT and CDR2 is FQNNGV. Trimming cost V 1 base and J 2 bases, with 9 bases left between them. This CDR3 has 14 amino acids. PCR employed 60 Vbeta and 13 Jbeta primers. The repertoire was sequenced with immunoSEQ multiplex PCR; TCRdb's copy has only in-frame clones and lacks some. Reported are 140,000 to 150,000 clones; the ten largest clones contain approximately 0.88%. Comments on this clone: The antigen remains unidentified.

The source material was PBMCs. This clonotype was obtained from a male donor in good health and CMV-seronegative. V gene TRBV11-2 combines with J gene TRBJ2-7; D is possibly TRBD2 (5 bases). The CDR3 region has the DNA TGTGCCAGCAGCTTAGGTCTGCGGGCCTACGAGCAGTACTTC. This sequence encodes CASSLGLRAYEQYF.